This T cell receptor (beta chain) was sequenced for a study of T cell changes during pregnancy in multiple sclerosis. The germline V gene has CDR1 SEHNR and CDR2 FQNEAQ (reference sequence). CDR3 length: 12 residues. The V end was cut by 1 base, the J end by 9 bases, with 7 bases between. The assay was immunoSEQ multiplex PCR, and TCRdb's table has in-frame clones only and misses some. This repertoire shows about 32,000 clones, approximately 90% found once; its top ten account for around 10%. The sequenced sample was CD8+ T cells from peripheral blood mononuclear cells, obtained in the third trimester of pregnancy. The receptor was derived from a female donor with multiple sclerosis, enrolled in a pregnancy study. J is TRBJ1-5 and V is TRBV7-9, with no clear D. This chain's CDR3 is CASSLGGRPQHF. The CDR3 nucleotides are TGTGCCAGCAGCTTAGGAGGAAGGCCCCAGCATTTT.